The source of this T cell receptor (beta chain) is a study of cytomegalovirus exposure and HLA in healthy donors. Researchers ran the PCR with 60 Vbeta and 13 Jbeta primers. Generated by immunoSEQ multiplex PCR, the TCRdb table keeps only in-frame clones and is missing some. The sample contains some 200,000 clones, approximately 83% of which appear only once. The CDR3 extends over 17 amino acids. The ends lost 2 bases at V and 4 bases at J; junction bases unmatched: 12. From germline, CDR1 is MNHNS and CDR2 SASEGT. Specimen: PBMCs. This receptor was identified in a girl aged 10 to 17 in good health and CMV-seronegative. The chain couples TRBV6-1 to TRBJ1-1, with 8 positions matching TRBD1. The CDR3 nucleotides are TGTGCCAGCAGTGAAAAACCTCAGGGGGCATATAGCACTGAAGCTTTCTTT. It specifies CASSEKPQGAYSTEAFF.